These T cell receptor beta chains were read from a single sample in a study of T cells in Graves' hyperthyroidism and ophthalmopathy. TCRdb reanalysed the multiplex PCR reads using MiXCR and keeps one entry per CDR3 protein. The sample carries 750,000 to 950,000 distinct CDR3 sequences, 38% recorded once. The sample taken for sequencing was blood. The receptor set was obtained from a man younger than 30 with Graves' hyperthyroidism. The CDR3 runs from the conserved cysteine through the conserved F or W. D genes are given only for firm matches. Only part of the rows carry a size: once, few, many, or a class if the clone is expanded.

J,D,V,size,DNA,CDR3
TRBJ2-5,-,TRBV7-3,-,TGTGCCAGCAGCCCCGTGGCCATAGGGGAGACCCAGTACTTC,CASSPVAIGETQYF
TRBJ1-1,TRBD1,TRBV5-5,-,TGTGCCAGCAGCTTGGAGCCGGGACAGGGGGCCAACACTGAAGCTTTCTTT,CASSLEPGQGANTEAFF
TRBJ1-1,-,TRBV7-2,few,TGTGCCAGCAGCTTAGAGGCCCTGGGGAACACTGAAGCTTTCTTT,CASSLEALGNTEAFF
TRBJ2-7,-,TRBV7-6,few,TGTGCCAGTAGTGATGGAATAGCGGAGACCTACGAGCAGTACTTC,CASSDGIAETYEQYF
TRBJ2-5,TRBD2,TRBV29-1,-,TGCAGCAGCCAAGTGGGGACTAGCCGAGAGACCCAGTACTTC,CSSQVGTSRETQYF
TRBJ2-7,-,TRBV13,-,TGTGCCAGCAGCCCCGAAGGGAGATCCTACGAGCAGTACTTC,CASSPEGRSYEQYF
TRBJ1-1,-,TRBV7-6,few,TGTGCCAGCACCCGCAGTCAGGAGATGAACACTGAAGCTTTCTTT,CASTRSQEMNTEAFF
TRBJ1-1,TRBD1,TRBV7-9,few,TGTGCCAGCAGCAAAAGGGACAGGGGCCTGAACACTGAAGCTTTCTTT,CASSKRDRGLNTEAFF
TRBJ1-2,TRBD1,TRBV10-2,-,TGCGCCAGCACCGGACAGGGGGCAAATGGCTACACCTTC,CASTGQGANGYTF
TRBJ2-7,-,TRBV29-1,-,TGCAGCTTGAAGCAGGGGGGCTACGAGCAGTACTTC,CSLKQGGYEQYF
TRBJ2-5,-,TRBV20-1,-,TGCAGTGCTAACAGGGTGGAGACCCAGTACTTC,CSANRVETQYF
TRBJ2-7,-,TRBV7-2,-,TGTGCCAAGAGAGGACAGCGGAGCTCCTACGAGCAGTACTTC,CAKRGQRSSYEQYF
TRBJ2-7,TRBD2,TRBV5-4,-,TGTGCCAGCAGCTTGGATGAGCGGGGCTCCTACGAGCAGTACTTC,CASSLDERGSYEQYF
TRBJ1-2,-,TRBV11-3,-,TGTGCCAGCAGCCCGCAGGAGAGCAGCAACTATGGCTACACCTTC,CASSPQESSNYGYTF
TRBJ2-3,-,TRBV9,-,TGTGCCAGCAGCGTAGCTACCGGGGCCACAGATACGCAGTATTTT,CASSVATGATDTQYF
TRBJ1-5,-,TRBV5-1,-,TGCGCCAGCAGCTTGGGGGGGGCCCTCAATCAGCCCCAGCATTTT,CASSLGGALNQPQHF
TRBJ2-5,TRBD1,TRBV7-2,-,TGTGCCAGCAGCTTCGAGTGGGACAGCGCGACCCAGTACTTC,CASSFEWDSATQYF
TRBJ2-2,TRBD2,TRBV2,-,TGTGCCAGCAAAACTAGCGGGGGGGCCAGTACCGGGGAGCTGTTTTTT,CASKTSGGASTGELFF
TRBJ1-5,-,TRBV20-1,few,TGCAGTGCTAGAGATACCAGGGCTGGTCAGCCCCAGCATTTT,CSARDTRAGQPQHF
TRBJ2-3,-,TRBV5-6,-,TGTGCCAGCAGCTTGCCCGAGGATACGCAGTATTTT,CASSLPEDTQYF
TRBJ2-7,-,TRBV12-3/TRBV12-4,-,TGTGCCAGCAGTTTGGACAGCACCTCCTACGAGCAGTACTTC,CASSLDSTSYEQYF
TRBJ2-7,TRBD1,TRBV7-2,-,TGTGCCAGCAGCTCGGGCAGGGGGCTTCCCTACGAGCAGTACTTC,CASSSGRGLPYEQYF